This T cell receptor (beta chain) derives from a study of blood T cells in healthy people across ages. A sample-barcoded 5' primer and a J-beta primer mix were used in a second PCR of roughly 7 to 11 cycles. A single record per CDR3 protein comes from TCRdb applying MiXCR to the 5' RACE reads. The sample carries fewer than 1,200,000 distinct CDR3 sequences, around 27% recorded once. This CDR3 has 12 residues. Trimming cost V 7 bases and J 10 bases, with 14 bases left between them. This sample was also put to use in a study of T cells of mothers and their children.

The specimen was blood. The chain combines TRBV12-3 or TRBV12-4 with TRBJ2-1; TRBD1 is a possible D gene (6 bases). This receptor was identified in a girl aged 2 to 9 in good health. The CDR3 region has the DNA TGTGCCAGCATTACAGGGTCCCGGGAGCAGTTCTTC. It specifies CASITGSREQFF.